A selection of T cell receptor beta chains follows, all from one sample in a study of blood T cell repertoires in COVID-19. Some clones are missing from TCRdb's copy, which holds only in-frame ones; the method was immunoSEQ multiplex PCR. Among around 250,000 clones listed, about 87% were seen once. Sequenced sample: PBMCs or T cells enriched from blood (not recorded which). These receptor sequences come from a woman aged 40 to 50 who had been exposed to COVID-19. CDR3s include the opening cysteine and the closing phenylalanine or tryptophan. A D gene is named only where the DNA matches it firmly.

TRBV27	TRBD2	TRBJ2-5	CASSPYLLTGGETQYF
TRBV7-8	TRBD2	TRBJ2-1	CASSLILAGDINEQFF
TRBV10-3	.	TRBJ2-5	CAIRADSQETQYF
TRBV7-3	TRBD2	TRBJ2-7	CASSTSPLAGSEQYF
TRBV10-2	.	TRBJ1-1	CASSRKRSVPEFNLEAFF
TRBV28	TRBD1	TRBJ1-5	CASSLSTGLNQPQHF
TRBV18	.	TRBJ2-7	CASSPQIGDPTSSRYF
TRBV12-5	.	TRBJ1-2	CASGFGFTRGYTF
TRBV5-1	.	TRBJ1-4	CASGWEGGEKLFF
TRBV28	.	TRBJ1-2	CAIKDTNYGYTF
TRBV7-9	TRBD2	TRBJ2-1	CASSLVSGREDQFF
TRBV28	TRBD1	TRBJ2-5	CASSLGDRGQTQYF
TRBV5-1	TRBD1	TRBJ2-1	CASSGTGTGFDNEQFF
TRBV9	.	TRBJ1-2	CASSATHGYTF
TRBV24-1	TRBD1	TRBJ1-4	CATSDPGQNEKLFF
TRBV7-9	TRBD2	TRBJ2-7	CASSTSGYEQYF
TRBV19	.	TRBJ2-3	CASSIQAGTDTQYF
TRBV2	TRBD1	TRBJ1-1	CASRGGQGERAFF
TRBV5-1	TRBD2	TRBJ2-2	CASRPFMARLAEMSTGELFF
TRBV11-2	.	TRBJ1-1	CASSLQRRGTEAFF
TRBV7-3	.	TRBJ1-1	CASSLMGRGRTEAFF
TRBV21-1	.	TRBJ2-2	CASSKVGGQSTGELFF
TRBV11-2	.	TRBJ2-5	CASSPQETQYF
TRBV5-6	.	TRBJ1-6	CASSLYWGGPEPLHF
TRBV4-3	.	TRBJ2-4	CASKSTGLNIQYF
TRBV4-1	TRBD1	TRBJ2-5	CASSQRGLGQGILKTQYF
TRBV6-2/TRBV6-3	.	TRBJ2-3	CASSYNSARPVSQEADTQYF
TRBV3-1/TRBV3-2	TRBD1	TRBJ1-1	CASSQPGTDEAFF
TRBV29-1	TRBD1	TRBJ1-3	CSARQGGRNSGNTIYF
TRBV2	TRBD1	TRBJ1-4	CATLGQGFNEKLFF
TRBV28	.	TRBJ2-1	CASSFLINEQFF
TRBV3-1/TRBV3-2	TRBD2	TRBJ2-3	CASSATSGYRTDTQYF
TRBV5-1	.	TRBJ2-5	CASSVGQTQETQYF
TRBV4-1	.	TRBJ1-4	CASSQDMIIAAQGGKLFF
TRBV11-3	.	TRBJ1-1	CASSLVQGYEAFF
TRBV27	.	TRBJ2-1	CASRYLGGNEQFF
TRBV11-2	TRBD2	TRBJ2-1	CASSLIESGSLSHEQFF
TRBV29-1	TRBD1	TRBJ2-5	CSVVGRGRETQYF
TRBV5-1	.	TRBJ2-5	CASSLVGEETQYF
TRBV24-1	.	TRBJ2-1	CATSDFLGPGPNEQFF
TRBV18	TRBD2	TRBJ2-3	CASSRGGGGGTDTQYF
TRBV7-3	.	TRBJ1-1	CASRAPGSNTEAFF
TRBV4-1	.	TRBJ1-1	CASSQVGGLNTEAFF
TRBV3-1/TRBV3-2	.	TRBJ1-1	CASSQVWRGANTEAFF
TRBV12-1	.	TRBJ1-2	CASSFVRRQHVNYGYTF
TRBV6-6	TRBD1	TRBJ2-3	CASSYSPQGATDTQYF
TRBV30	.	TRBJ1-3	CAWSGGYLPLRSGNTIYF
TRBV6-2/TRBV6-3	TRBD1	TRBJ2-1	CASSGPGTGANEQFF
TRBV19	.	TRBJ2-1	CASKGPVGLGDEQFF
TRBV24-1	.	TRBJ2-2	CATSDLRGRGNTGELFF
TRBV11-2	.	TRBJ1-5	CASSLTGNSNQPQHF